Listed here is a single T cell receptor beta chain. Germline lookup yields CDR1 SGHNT and CDR2 YYREEE (reference sequence). CDR3 size: 15 residues. With V trimmed by 4 bases and J by 7 bases, 12 bases remained unmatched. This sample stems from a study of blood T cell repertoires in COVID-19. The data were produced by immunoSEQ multiplex PCR, yet TCRdb's version contains in-frame clones alone and is incomplete. The sample includes 200,000 or so clones, 86% of them seen just once. This clonotype originated in a woman between 45 and 65 years old with acute or convalescent COVID-19. Sequenced material: peripheral blood. The genes are TRBV5-4 and TRBJ2-3, with TRBD2 identical over 7 bases. The CDR3 sequence is CASSLPTAGPNTQYF. The CDR3 nucleotides are TGTGCCAGCAGCCTCCCAACAGCGGGGCCGAATACGCAGTATTTT.